This T cell receptor (beta chain) was obtained from a study of T cells after yellow fever vaccination. Study conclusions and caveats: Only a small proportion of the clonotypes turned up in both the CD4 and the CD8 compartments, likely arising from convergent recombination. Weaker in magnitude, the secondary response showed a faster peak on day 5 versus 15. Clones that expanded after primary vaccination mostly reappeared after the booster (96% CD4, 88% CD8).

In making TCR cDNA, 5'RACE template switching added a universal primer site and UMIs to it. TCRdb reanalysed the 5' RACE reads using MiXCR and keeps one entry per CDR3 protein. This sample yields 300,000 to 400,000 distinct CDR3 sequences, of which roughly 4.3% are seen a single time; around 24% belongs to the top ten. This clonotype was observed at least ten times. Its antigen is as yet unknown. The CDR3 spans 15 residues. Germline CDR1 reads KGHSH; CDR2 reads LQKENI. The ends were cut back, 0 bases at V and 6 bases at J, with 15 bases in the middle. This receptor was taken from a young man who received the YFV17D yellow fever vaccine. Source: PBMCs, taken 5 days after the yellow fever booster vaccination. The V gene is TRBV18, the J gene TRBJ2-7; D unclear. CDR3 in amino acids: CASSPPSEGWGEQYF. CDR3 sequence (DNA): TGTGCCAGCTCACCACCGAGCGAAGGGTGGGGCGAGCAGTACTTC.